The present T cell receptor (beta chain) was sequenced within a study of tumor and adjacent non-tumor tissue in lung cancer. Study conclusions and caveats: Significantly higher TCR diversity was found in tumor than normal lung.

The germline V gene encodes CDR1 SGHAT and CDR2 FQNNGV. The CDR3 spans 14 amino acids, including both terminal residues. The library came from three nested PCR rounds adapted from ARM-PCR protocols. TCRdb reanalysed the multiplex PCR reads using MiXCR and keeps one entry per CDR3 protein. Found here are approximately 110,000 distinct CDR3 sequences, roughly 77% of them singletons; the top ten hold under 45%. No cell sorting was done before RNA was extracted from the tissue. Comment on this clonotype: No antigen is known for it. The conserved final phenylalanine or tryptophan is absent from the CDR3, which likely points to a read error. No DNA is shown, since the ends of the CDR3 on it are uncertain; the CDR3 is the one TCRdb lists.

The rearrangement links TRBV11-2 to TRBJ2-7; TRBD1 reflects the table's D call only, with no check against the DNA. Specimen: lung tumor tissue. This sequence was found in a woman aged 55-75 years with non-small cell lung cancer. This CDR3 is CASSLSTGAAEHYS.